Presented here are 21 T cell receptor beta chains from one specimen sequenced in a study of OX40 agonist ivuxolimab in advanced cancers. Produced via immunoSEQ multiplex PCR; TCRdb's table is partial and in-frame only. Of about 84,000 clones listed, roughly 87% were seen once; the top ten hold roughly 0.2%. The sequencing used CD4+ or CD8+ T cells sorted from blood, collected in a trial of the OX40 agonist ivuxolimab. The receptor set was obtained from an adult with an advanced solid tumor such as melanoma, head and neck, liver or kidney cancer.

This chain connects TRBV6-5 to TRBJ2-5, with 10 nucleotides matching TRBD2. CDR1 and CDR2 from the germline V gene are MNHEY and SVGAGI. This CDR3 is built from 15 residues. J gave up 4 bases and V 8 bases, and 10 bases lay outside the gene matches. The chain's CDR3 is CASWASGGAGETQYF. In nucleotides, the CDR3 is TGTGCCAGCTGGGCGAGCGGGGGGGCTGGAGAGACCCAGTACTTC.

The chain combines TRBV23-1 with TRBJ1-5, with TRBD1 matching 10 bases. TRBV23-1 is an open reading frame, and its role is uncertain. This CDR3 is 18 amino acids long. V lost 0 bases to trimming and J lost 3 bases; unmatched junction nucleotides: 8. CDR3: CASSQSEDRGRNNQPQHF. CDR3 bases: TGCGCCAGCAGTCAATCGGAAGACAGGGGGCGTAACAATCAGCCCCAGCATTTT.

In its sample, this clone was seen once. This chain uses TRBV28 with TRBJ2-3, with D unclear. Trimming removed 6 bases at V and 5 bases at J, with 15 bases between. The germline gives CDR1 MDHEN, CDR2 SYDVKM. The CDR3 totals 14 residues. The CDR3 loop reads CASSIDAPQDTQYF. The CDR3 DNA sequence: TGTGCCAGCAGCATCGACGCCCCGCAAGATACGCAGTATTTT.

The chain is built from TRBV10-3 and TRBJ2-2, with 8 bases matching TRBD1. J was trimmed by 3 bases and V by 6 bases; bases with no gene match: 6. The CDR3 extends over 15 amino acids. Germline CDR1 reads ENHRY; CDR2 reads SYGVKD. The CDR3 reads CAISRTGLDTGELFF. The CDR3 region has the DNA TGTGCCATCAGCCGGACAGGGTTAGACACCGGGGAGCTGTTTTTT.

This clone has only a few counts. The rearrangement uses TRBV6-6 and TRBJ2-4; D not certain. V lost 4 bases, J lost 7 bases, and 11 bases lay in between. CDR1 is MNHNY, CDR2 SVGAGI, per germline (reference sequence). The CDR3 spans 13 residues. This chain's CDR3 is CASSSGSPNIQYF. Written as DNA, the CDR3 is TGTGCCAGCAGTTCCGGATCCCCCAACATTCAGTACTTC.

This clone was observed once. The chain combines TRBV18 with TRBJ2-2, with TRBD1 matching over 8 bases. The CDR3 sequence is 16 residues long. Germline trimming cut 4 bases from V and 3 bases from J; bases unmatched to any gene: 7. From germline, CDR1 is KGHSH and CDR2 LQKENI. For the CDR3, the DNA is TGTGCCAGCTCACGTCAGGGGGCATTGGACACCGGGGAGCTGTTTTTT. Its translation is CASSRQGALDTGELFF. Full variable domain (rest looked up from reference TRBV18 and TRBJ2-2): NAGVMQNPRHLVRRRGQEARLRCSPMKGHSHVYWYRQLPEEGLKFMVYLQKENIIDESGMPKERFSAEFPKEGPSILRIQQVVRGDSAAYFCASSRQGALDTGELFFGEGSRLTVL.

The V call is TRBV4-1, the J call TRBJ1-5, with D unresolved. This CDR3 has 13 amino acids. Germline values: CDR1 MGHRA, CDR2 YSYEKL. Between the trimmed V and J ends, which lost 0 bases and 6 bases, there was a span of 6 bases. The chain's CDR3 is CASSQDAGQPQHF. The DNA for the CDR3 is TGCGCCAGCAGCCAAGATGCGGGTCAGCCCCAGCATTTT.

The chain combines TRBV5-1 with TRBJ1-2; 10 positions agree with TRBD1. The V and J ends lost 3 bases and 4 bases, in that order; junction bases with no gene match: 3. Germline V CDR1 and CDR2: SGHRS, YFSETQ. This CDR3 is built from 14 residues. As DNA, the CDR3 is TGCGCCAGCAGCTCAGACAGGGGGCCCTATGGCTACACCTTC. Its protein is CASSSDRGPYGYTF.

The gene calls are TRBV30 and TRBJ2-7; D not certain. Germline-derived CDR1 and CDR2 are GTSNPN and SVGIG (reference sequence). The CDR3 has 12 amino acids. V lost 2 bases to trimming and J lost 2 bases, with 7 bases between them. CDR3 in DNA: TGTGCCTGGAGTAGCGACACCTACGAGCAGTACTTC. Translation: CAWSSDTYEQYF.

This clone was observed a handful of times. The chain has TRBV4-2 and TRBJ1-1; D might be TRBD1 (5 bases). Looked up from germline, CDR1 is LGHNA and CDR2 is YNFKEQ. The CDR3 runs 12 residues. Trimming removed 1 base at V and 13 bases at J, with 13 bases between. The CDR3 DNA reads TGTGCCAGCAGCCAAGGAGGGGAGGAGGTTTTCTTT. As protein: CASSQGGEEVFF.

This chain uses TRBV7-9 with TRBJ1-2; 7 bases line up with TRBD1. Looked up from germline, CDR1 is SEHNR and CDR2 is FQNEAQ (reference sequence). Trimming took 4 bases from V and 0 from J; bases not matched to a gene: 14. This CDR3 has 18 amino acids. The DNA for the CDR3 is TGTGCCAGCAGCTCACTACCGGGACAGCACACCCCTAACTATGGCTACACCTTC. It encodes CASSSLPGQHTPNYGYTF.

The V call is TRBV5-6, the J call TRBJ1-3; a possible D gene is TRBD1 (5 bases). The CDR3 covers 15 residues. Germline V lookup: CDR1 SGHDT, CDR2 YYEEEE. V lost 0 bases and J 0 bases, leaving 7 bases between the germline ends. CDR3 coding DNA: TGTGCCAGCAGCTTGGACAGGCTCTCTGGAAACACCATATATTTT. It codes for CASSLDRLSGNTIYF. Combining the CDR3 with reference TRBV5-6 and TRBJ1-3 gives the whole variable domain DAGVTQSPTHLIKTRGQQVTLRCSPKSGHDTVSWYQQALGQGPQFIFQYYEEEERQRGNFPDRFSGHQFPNYSSELNVNALLLGDSALYLCASSLDRLSGNTIYFGEGSWLTVV.

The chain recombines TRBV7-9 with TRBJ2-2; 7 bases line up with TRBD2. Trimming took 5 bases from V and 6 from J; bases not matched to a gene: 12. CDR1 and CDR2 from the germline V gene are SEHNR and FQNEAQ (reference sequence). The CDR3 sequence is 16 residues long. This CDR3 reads CASSTLTSVTSGELFF. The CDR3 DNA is TGTGCCAGCAGCACCCTTACTAGCGTAACATCCGGGGAGCTGTTTTTT.

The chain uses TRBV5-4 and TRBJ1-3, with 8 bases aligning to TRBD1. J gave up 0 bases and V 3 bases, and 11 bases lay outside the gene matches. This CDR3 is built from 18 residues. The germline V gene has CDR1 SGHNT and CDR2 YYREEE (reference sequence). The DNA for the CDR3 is TGTGCCAGCAGCTCAGGGACAGGTCGAATGAGCTCTGGAAACACCATATATTTT. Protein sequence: CASSSGTGRMSSGNTIYF.

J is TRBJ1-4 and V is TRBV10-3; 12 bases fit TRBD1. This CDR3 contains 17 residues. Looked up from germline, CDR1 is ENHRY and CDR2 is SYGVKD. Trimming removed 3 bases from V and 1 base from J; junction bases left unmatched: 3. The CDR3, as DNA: TGTGCCATCAGTGATTGGGACAGGGGGCGAACTAATGAAAAACTGTTTTTT. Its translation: CAISDWDRGRTNEKLFF.

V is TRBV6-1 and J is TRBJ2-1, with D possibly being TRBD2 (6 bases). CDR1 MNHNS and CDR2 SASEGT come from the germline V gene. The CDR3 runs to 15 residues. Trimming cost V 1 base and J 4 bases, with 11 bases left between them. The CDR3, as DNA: TGTGCCAGCAGTGAAGATAGACTAGAGTACAATGAGCAGTTCTTC. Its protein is CASSEDRLEYNEQFF.

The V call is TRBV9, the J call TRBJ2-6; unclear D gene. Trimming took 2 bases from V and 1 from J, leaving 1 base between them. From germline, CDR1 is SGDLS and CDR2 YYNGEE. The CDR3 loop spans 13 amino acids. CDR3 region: CASSVSGANVLTF. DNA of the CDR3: TGTGCCAGCAGCGTGTCTGGGGCCAACGTCCTGACTTTC.

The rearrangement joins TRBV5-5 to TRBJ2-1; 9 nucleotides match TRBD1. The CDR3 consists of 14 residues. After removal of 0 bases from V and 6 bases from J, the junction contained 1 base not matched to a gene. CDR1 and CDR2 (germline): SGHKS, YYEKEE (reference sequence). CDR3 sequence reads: CASSLATGGNEQFF. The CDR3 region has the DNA TGTGCCAGCAGCTTGGCGACAGGGGGCAATGAGCAGTTCTTC.

This CDR3 is CASSLVQGVYSGNTIYF. CDR3 coding DNA: TGCGCCAGCAGCTTGGTACAGGGGGTTTACTCTGGAAACACCATATATTTT. The rearrangement joins TRBV5-1 to TRBJ1-3; 8 bases line up with TRBD1. The CDR3 covers 17 residues. Losses at the gene ends were 0 bases for V and 0 bases for J; bases not matched to a gene: 5. CDR1 and CDR2 (germline): SGHRS, YFSETQ.

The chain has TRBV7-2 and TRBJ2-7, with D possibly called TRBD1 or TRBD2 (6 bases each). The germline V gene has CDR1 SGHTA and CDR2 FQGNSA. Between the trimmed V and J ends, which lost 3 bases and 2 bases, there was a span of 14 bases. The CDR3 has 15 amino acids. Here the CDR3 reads CASSFGGTFTYEQYF. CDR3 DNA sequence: TGTGCCAGCAGCTTCGGGGGCACCTTTACCTACGAGCAGTACTTC.

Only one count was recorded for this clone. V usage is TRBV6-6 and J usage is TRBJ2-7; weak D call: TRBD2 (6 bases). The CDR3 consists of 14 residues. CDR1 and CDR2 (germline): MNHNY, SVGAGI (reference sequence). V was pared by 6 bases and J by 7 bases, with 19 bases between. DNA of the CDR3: TGTGCCAGCAGGGTTGGGCGGGATACCGGTGAGCAGTACTTC. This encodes CASRVGRDTGEQYF.